Below are 28 T cell receptor beta chains sequenced from a single sample in a study of post-analysis software for immune sequencing data. Study observations and caveats: Patients showed TRBV5-6, TRBV5-1 and TRBV20-1 among roughly five TRBV segments more frequent than in controls.

The antigens these receptors bind are not known. Each TCR beta cDNA library carried unique molecular identifiers. TCRdb independently ran MiXCR on the PCR reads; one entry per CDR3 protein. The sample has about 540,000 distinct CDR3 sequences; less than 40% are singletons. Material: blood. These receptors were collected from a girl aged 2-17 years with multiple sclerosis.

This clonotype was detected only a few times. The chain joins TRBV20-1 to TRBJ2-7, with TRBD1 matching over 9 bases. Germline V gives CDR1 DFQATT, CDR2 SNEGSKA (reference sequence). Trimming took 6 bases from V and 1 from J; bases not matched to a gene: 7. The CDR3 covers 14 residues. The CDR3 sequence: CSATGTGTSYEQYF. The CDR3 nucleotides read TGCAGTGCGACCGGGACAGGGACGTCCTACGAGCAGTACTTC.

The chain carries TRBV11-3 and TRBJ2-7, with D tentatively TRBD2 (5 bases). The germline CDR1 and CDR2 sequences are SGHNT and YENEEA. The CDR3 has 17 amino acids. V was cut by 1 base and J by 6 bases, with 22 bases left in between. The CDR3 region has the DNA TGTGCCAGCAGCTTAGGTTGTCTGCGACCAAGAGGACTCGAGCAGTACTTC. Its protein is CASSLGCLRPRGLEQYF.

The chain joins TRBV2 to TRBJ1-2; D unclear. Germline CDR1 SNHLY, CDR2 FYNNEI. Between the trimmed V and J ends, which lost 4 bases and 6 bases, there was a span of 18 bases. The CDR3 extends over 15 amino acids. The DNA of the CDR3 is TGTGCCAGCAGTGGAGCGAGCAACAAGTGGGATGGCTACACCTTC. Protein product: CASSGASNKWDGYTF.

A few counts support this clonotype. This chain uses TRBV5-5 with TRBJ1-2; no clear D gene. Between the trimmed V and J ends, which lost 5 bases and 7 bases, there was a span of 18 bases. CDR1 and CDR2 from the germline V gene are SGHKS and YYEKEE (reference sequence). There are 14 residues in the CDR3. The CDR3 nucleotides are TGTGCCAGCAGTCCTTTCTGGACGGGAGGTGGCTACACCTTC. Amino acid sequence: CASSPFWTGGGYTF.

The gene calls are TRBV15 and TRBJ1-6; 9 bases are shared with TRBD1. CDR1 and CDR2 from the germline V gene are LNHNV and YYDKDF (reference sequence). Trimming cost V 3 bases and J 7 bases; bases outside gene matches: 7. The CDR3 contains 16 residues. CDR3 in DNA: TGTGCCACCAGCAGGAAAGTCGGGACAGGGAATTCACCCCTCCACTTT. It codes for CATSRKVGTGNSPLHF.

The J gene is TRBJ1-1, the V gene TRBV7-9, with D possibly TRBD1 on 5 matching bases. The CDR3 sequence is 14 residues long. V lost 6 bases, J lost 3 bases, and 14 bases lay in between. Per germline, CDR1 SEHNR and CDR2 FQNEAQ (reference sequence). The CDR3: CASRFAPGDTEAFF. CDR3 in DNA: TGTGCCAGCAGATTCGCACCGGGGGACACTGAAGCTTTCTTT.

This clonotype has just a few counts. V is TRBV5-5 and J is TRBJ1-2; the match to TRBD1 covers 9 bases. Germline V lookup: CDR1 SGHKS, CDR2 YYEKEE (reference sequence). The CDR3 has 16 residues. V gave up 3 bases and J gave up 0 bases; unmatched junction bases: 6. The CDR3 DNA reads as TGTGCCAGCAGCTCGGGACAGGGAACGACTAACTATGGCTACACCTTC. Amino acid sequence: CASSSGQGTTNYGYTF.

This chain links TRBV12-3 or TRBV12-4 with TRBJ1-2, with TRBD1 matching 9 bases. J gave up 3 bases and V 4 bases, and 3 bases lay outside the gene matches. This CDR3 is 14 amino acids long. Here the CDR3 reads CASSSQGADYGYTF. The DNA of the CDR3 is TGTGCCAGCAGTTCACAGGGGGCGGACTATGGCTACACCTTC.

This clonotype was recorded at least ten times. J is TRBJ1-4 and V is TRBV7-2; no reliable D call. Germline V gene lookup returns CDR1 SGHTA and CDR2 FQGNSA. V was trimmed by 5 bases and J by 8 bases, leaving 12 bases between them. The CDR3 is made up of 13 amino acids. CDR3: CASSRSREEKLFF. The CDR3 nucleotides are TGTGCCAGCAGCCGTTCCCGGGAGGAAAAACTGTTTTTT.

This rearrangement joins TRBV6-1 to TRBJ1-2; D is perhaps TRBD1 (6 bases). In germline, CDR1 is MNHNS, CDR2 SASEGT. Trimming pared 6 bases from V and 5 bases from J, leaving 25 bases between. This CDR3 contains 17 residues. The chain's CDR3 is CASRDLIKRGAFYGYTF. The CDR3 region has the DNA TGTGCCAGCAGAGACCTTATAAAAAGGGGGGCATTTTATGGCTACACCTTC.

CDR3: CASSLVSGGVGETQYF. The CDR3 nucleotides read TGTGCCAGCAGCTTAGTATCGGGGGGCGTGGGGGAGACCCAGTACTTC. The chain couples TRBV7-8 to TRBJ2-5; D may be TRBD2 (7 bases). The length of the CDR3 is 16 residues. Looked up from germline, CDR1 is SGHVS and CDR2 is FQNEAQ. V lost 1 base, J lost 5 bases, and 17 bases lay in between.

CDR3 sequence reads: CSAPWTGRGYEQYF. CDR3 in DNA: TGCAGTGCCCCGTGGACAGGGAGGGGATACGAGCAGTACTTC. This chain connects TRBV20-1 to TRBJ2-7, with D possibly TRBD1 on 8 matching bases. Germline V lookup: CDR1 DFQATT, CDR2 SNEGSKA (reference sequence). The CDR3 is 14 amino acids. Deletions cut 6 bases from V and 4 bases from J, with 19 bases between.

In regard to this clonotype: One junction end does not reproduce the germline sequence, and a read error may be involved. The rearrangement joins TRBV12-3 or TRBV12-4 to TRBJ1-4; 9 bases match TRBD1. The CDR3 sequence is 16 residues long. The CDR3 region has the DNA TGTGCCAGCAGTGTCGGACAGGGGCACGATAATGGAAAACTGTTTTTT. It is translated as CASSVGQGHDNGKLFF.

V is TRBV9 and J is TRBJ2-1; tentatively, D is TRBD2 (5 bases). Trimming cost V 1 base and J 5 bases, with 10 bases left between them. Germline V gene data show CDR1 as SGDLS and CDR2 as YYNGEE. The CDR3 sequence is 14 residues long. DNA of the CDR3: TGTGCCAGCAGCGTAACGGGGTCCAACAATGAGCAGTTCTTC. The encoded protein is CASSVTGSNNEQFF.

This clonotype was counted at least ten times. The genes are TRBV10-3 and TRBJ2-5; 7 positions match TRBD1. The J segment lost 1 base and the V segment lost 0 bases, leaving 2 bases of the junction unmatched. CDR3 length: 15 residues. Germline values: CDR1 ENHRY, CDR2 SYGVKD. The CDR3 DNA is TGTGCCATCAGTGAGTCCTGGGACAGCCAAGAGACCCAGTACTTC. Translated, it gives CAISESWDSQETQYF.

The rearrangement links TRBV3-1 to TRBJ1-2; D call uncertain. Looked up from germline, CDR1 is LGHDT and CDR2 is YNNKEL (reference sequence). The CDR3 spans 11 residues. The V end was cut by 3 bases, the J end by 4 bases, with 3 bases between. The CDR3 protein is CASSHAYGYTF. The CDR3 nucleotides read TGTGCCAGCAGCCATGCCTATGGCTACACCTTC.

The genes are TRBV9 and TRBJ1-6; D remains unclear. This CDR3 has 14 amino acids. Germline CDR1 reads SGDLS; CDR2 reads YYNGEE. Trimming removed 4 bases at V and 5 bases at J, with 10 bases between. The CDR3 loop reads CASSPRVDNSPLHF. As DNA, the CDR3 is TGTGCCAGCAGCCCTCGGGTCGATAATTCACCCCTCCACTTT.

This clonotype was recorded a few times. The rearrangement joins TRBV5-6 to TRBJ2-7; 7 bases match TRBD1. The CDR3 totals 15 residues. J was trimmed by 2 bases and V by 4 bases; bases with no gene match: 9. The germline gives CDR1 SGHDT, CDR2 YYEEEE. CDR3 DNA sequence: TGTGCCAGCAGCCGGAGATGGGACAGCACCTACGAGCAGTACTTC. Protein: CASSRRWDSTYEQYF.

In its sample, this clonotype was seen many times. The chain recombines TRBV4-1 with TRBJ2-1; a possible D gene is TRBD2 (6 bases). Trimming stripped 0 bases from V and 6 bases from J, with 18 bases between. CDR1 is MGHRA and CDR2 is YSYEKL in the germline V gene. This CDR3 is 17 amino acids long. CDR3 coding DNA: TGCGCCAGCAGCCAAGATAGGAGGGTTCGGGGGAGCAATGAGCAGTTCTTC. Protein: CASSQDRRVRGSNEQFF.

This clonotype occurred a few times. The chain carries TRBV3-1 and TRBJ2-1, with a weak D call TRBD2 (5 bases). CDR1 is LGHDT and CDR2 is YNNKEL in the germline V gene (reference sequence). This CDR3 spans 14 amino acids. Trimming cost V 4 bases and J 8 bases, with 15 bases left between them. The CDR3 coding sequence is TGTGCCAGCAGCCCCCCCCCTGGCGGGTATGAGCAGTTCTTC. Translation gives CASSPPPGGYEQFF.

The chain couples TRBV5-1 to TRBJ1-1; D gene ambiguous. Deletions cut 4 bases from V and 1 base from J, with 11 bases between. Germline CDR1 reads SGHRS; CDR2 reads YFSETQ. This CDR3 spans 14 amino acids. CDR3 protein: CASSPGFQNTEAFF. CDR3 nucleotides: TGCGCCAGCAGCCCAGGATTCCAGAACACTGAAGCTTTCTTT.

The chain uses TRBV3-1 and TRBJ1-1; the D is unclear. The CDR3 has 15 residues. CDR1 is LGHDT and CDR2 is YNNKEL in the germline V gene (reference sequence). The V end lost 1 base, the J end lost 4 bases, and 13 bases lay between the germline ends. The CDR3 loop reads CASSQGGGLGTEAFF. The CDR3 nucleotides read TGTGCCAGCAGCCAAGGCGGAGGGCTTGGCACTGAAGCTTTCTTT.

The rearrangement uses TRBV7-9 and TRBJ2-3, with D perhaps TRBD1 or TRBD2 (5 bases each). The V gene's germline CDR1 is SEHNR and CDR2 FQNEAQ (reference sequence). The CDR3 loop spans 15 amino acids. V was pared by 11 bases and J by 0 bases, with 18 bases between. The CDR3 is CAVPRDGFSTDTQYF. The CDR3 DNA sequence: TGTGCCGTACCTCGGGACGGCTTTAGCACAGATACGCAGTATTTT.

J is TRBJ2-3 and V is TRBV12-3 or TRBV12-4; TRBD2 might be the D (6 bases). Trimming pared 4 bases from V and 0 bases from J, leaving 11 bases between. The CDR3 is made up of 15 amino acids. DNA of the CDR3: TGTGCCAGCAGTTCCCCCGCGGGGAGCACAGATACGCAGTATTTT. It specifies CASSSPAGSTDTQYF.

The chain carries TRBV5-7 and TRBJ2-1, with 9 nucleotides matching TRBD2. TRBV5-7 is treated as an ORF (open reading frame) with a function not yet certain. V was pared by 4 bases and J by 9 bases, with 11 bases of the junction left unmatched. This CDR3 has 15 residues. CDR3 protein: CASSAGTSCPFEQFF. In DNA form, the CDR3 reads TGTGCCAGCAGCGCCGGGACTAGCTGCCCCTTTGAGCAGTTCTTC.

This clonotype turned up a few times. The rearrangement joins TRBV5-6 to TRBJ1-5; 8 nucleotides match TRBD1. This CDR3 is 15 amino acids long. Germline values: CDR1 SGHDT, CDR2 YYEEEE. Trimming removed 4 bases from V and 4 bases from J; junction bases left unmatched: 7. CDR3: CASSLQGARNQPQHF. In DNA, the CDR3 is TGTGCCAGCAGCCTCCAGGGGGCGAGGAATCAGCCCCAGCATTTT. The complete variable domain, with remaining parts taken from reference TRBV5-6 and TRBJ1-5, reads DAGVTQSPTHLIKTRGQQVTLRCSPKSGHDTVSWYQQALGQGPQFIFQYYEEEERQRGNFPDRFSGHQFPNYSSELNVNALLLGDSALYLCASSLQGARNQPQHFGDGTRLSIL.

The chain couples TRBV7-8 to TRBJ1-6; D gene uncertain. Germline V gives CDR1 SGHVS, CDR2 FQNEAQ. V lost 4 bases and J lost 0, with 13 bases in between. This CDR3 contains 17 residues. The DNA for the CDR3 is TGTGCCAGCAGCTCCCGACGGGCGAGCTCCTATAATTCACCCCTCCACTTT. As protein: CASSSRRASSYNSPLHF.

J is TRBJ2-1 and V is TRBV20-1; D is perhaps TRBD2 (5 bases). The CDR3 totals 13 residues. The ends were cut back, 0 bases at V and 7 bases at J, with 10 bases in the middle. Germline CDR1 and CDR2: DFQATT and SNEGSKA (reference sequence). For the CDR3, the DNA is TGCAGTGCTAGAGAGATCACGGGGAATGAGCAGTTCTTC. Its translation is CSAREITGNEQFF.